These 16 T cell receptor beta chains share one sample of origin, sequenced in a study of T cell clonality in common variable immunodeficiency. Clones were sequenced by immunoSEQ multiplex PCR, and TCRdb holds only the in-frame ones, with some missing. The sample was found to contain some 33,000 clones, and every one recurs. The sample comprised peripheral blood mononuclear cells. Every receptor here comes from a person aged 18 to 75 in good health.

With regard to this clone: The read stops 3 residues short of the end of the CDR3; the missing end is completed from the germline J gene. The J gene is TRBJ1-2, the V gene TRBV7-2; TRBD1 is a possible D gene (5 bases). The CDR3 is 14 residues long. CDR1 is SGHTA, CDR2 FQGNSA, per germline. The CDR3 is CAARPGLGVDTYTF. The covered CDR3 bases are TGTGCCGCACGACCAGGGTTAGGGGTCGATACC.

This clone ranks as medium-sized. The read terminates 3 residues before the CDR3 end, so the remaining end is supplied by the germline J gene. The chain employs TRBV19 and TRBJ2-7; 7 nucleotides match TRBD2. CDR3 length: 13 residues. With 5 bases clipped from V and 2 bases from J, the junction kept 3 bases outside the gene matches. The germline CDR1 and CDR2 sequences are LNHDA and SQIVND (reference sequence). The CDR3 loop is CASSVTSAYEQYF. The CDR3 bases that were read are TGTGCCAGTAGTGTAACTAGCGCCTACGAG.

This clone has at least ten counts. The read comes to an end 3 residues before the CDR3 does, leaving the germline J gene to fill in the end. The chain employs TRBV20-1 and TRBJ2-7; tentatively, D is TRBD1 (5 bases). The CDR3 loop spans 11 amino acids. Trimming cost V 7 bases and J 2 bases, with 9 bases left between them. Germline values: CDR1 DFQATT, CDR2 SNEGSKA (reference sequence). Incomplete CDR3 DNA: TGCAGTGGACAGAATACCTACGAG. Translation: CSGQNTYE. The whole CDR3 protein is CSGQNTYEQYF.

Many counts were recorded for this clone. Germline and junction disagree at one end, which may indicate a read error. The read gets to within 3 residues of the CDR3 end, and the germline J gene fills in the rest. The gene calls are TRBV4-2 and TRBJ2-2; 14 bases agree with TRBD2. CDR3 length: 16 amino acids. CDR1 LGHNA and CDR2 YNFKEQ come from the germline V gene. The CDR3 protein is CASSRGTSGGTGELFF. The DNA read from the CDR3 is TGCGCCAGCAGCCGAGGGACTAGCGGGGGCACCGGGGAG.

This clone has at least ten counts. The read stops 3 residues short of the end of the CDR3; the missing end is completed from the germline J gene. This chain uses TRBV3-1 (or the pseudogene TRBV3-2) with TRBJ2-3; no clear D. V shed 5 bases and J shed 5 bases, with 5 bases lying between them. This CDR3 has 11 residues. The germline V gene encodes CDR1 LGHDT and CDR2 YNNKEL (reference sequence). CDR3 in amino acids: CASSSGDTQYF. Partial CDR3 DNA: TGTGCCAGCAGCTCAGGAGATACG.

This clone was counted ten times or more. The CDR3 bases that were read are TGTGCCAGCAGCTTAGTAGCGGGGGAGCCCTACGAG. Its protein is CASSLVAGEPYE. The complete CDR3 sequence is CASSLVAGEPYEQYF. The rearrangement joins TRBV7-6 to TRBJ2-7, with 9 positions matching TRBD2. Read data end 3 residues before the CDR3 end; the end is taken from the germline J gene. Germline-derived CDR1 and CDR2 are SGHVS and FNYEAQ. The CDR3 totals 15 residues. Losses at the gene ends were 1 base for V and 2 bases for J; bases not matched to a gene: 3.

There are many counts of this clone. The CDR3 protein is CASSVGDYTDTQYF. The CDR3 DNA, read in part, is TGTGCCAGCAGTGTGGGGGACTACACAGATACG. The chain uses TRBV2 and TRBJ2-3, with TRBD2 identical over 7 bases. Read coverage stops 3 residues before the CDR3 terminus; the germline J gene supplies the remainder. This CDR3 contains 14 residues. The trim removed 4 bases at V and 2 bases at J, leaving 3 bases unmatched. Per germline, CDR1 SNHLY and CDR2 FYNNEI.

In its sample, this clone ranks as medium-sized. The CDR3 end lies 3 residues beyond the end of the read and is filled in from the germline J gene. The chain uses TRBV20-1 and TRBJ1-5, with 7 bases matching TRBD1. CDR1 is DFQATT and CDR2 is SNEGSKA in the germline V gene (reference sequence). CDR3 size: 13 residues. V shed 4 bases, J shed 6 bases, and the junction held 6 bases outside the gene matches. The sequenced CDR3 bases are TGCAGTGCTACGACAGGGTTGGGTCAGCCC. Its translation: CSATTGLGQP. The complete CDR3 reads CSATTGLGQPQHF.

This clone has ten or more counts. The CDR3 end is not reached by the read, which stops 3 residues before it; the germline J gene fills it in. The genes are TRBV30 and TRBJ2-1; D remains unclear. The CDR3 contains 12 residues. Trimming took 8 bases from V and 6 from J, leaving 14 bases between them. The germline CDR1 and CDR2 sequences are GTSNPN and SVGIG (reference sequence). The CDR3 spells CAQDVGSNEQFF. CDR3 DNA (partial): TGTGCCCAAGATGTGGGCAGCAATGAG.

There are many counts of this clone. The read comes to an end 3 residues before the CDR3 does, leaving the germline J gene to fill in the end. The J gene is TRBJ2-2, the V gene TRBV9, with D possibly being TRBD1 (6 bases). This CDR3 comprises 14 residues. Trimming took off 3 bases at V and 5 bases at J, with 11 bases between the two ends. CDR1 is SGDLS, CDR2 YYNGEE, per germline. CDR3 DNA (partial): TGTGCCAGCAGCGCGACAGGTTGGACCGGGGAG. This codes for CASSATGWTGE. The entire CDR3 reads CASSATGWTGELFF.

This clone was detected many times. The sequenced fragment ends 3 residues before the CDR3 boundary, so the rest is inferred from the germline J gene. The chain combines TRBV20-1 with TRBJ2-5; 7 bases match TRBD2. Per the germline V gene, CDR1 is DFQATT and CDR2 is SNEGSKA (reference sequence). J gave up 0 bases and V 1 base, and 5 bases lay outside the gene matches. The CDR3 consists of 15 residues. CDR3: CSARGGRENQETQYF. The covered CDR3 bases are TGCAGTGCTAGAGGAGGGCGGGAGAACCAAGAGACC.

This clone was detected many times. The CDR3 is cut off 3 residues early in the read; its end comes from the germline J gene. The chain has TRBV12-3 or TRBV12-4 and TRBJ2-3, with 7 bases fitting TRBD1. Germline trimming cut 8 bases from V and 6 bases from J; bases unmatched to any gene: 11. CDR3 length equals 14 residues. The chain's CDR3 is CASGRDSFTDTQYF. CDR3 DNA, as far as it was read: TGTGCCAGCGGCCGGGACAGTTTTACCGATACG.

This clone was seen many times. The DNA ends 3 residues before the CDR3 does, and the rest of the CDR3 is filled in from the germline J gene. The rearrangement links TRBV7-9 to TRBJ1-1; 7 bases are a match to TRBD1. After removal of 5 bases from V and 3 bases from J, the junction contained 3 bases not matched to a gene. The length of the CDR3 is 13 residues. Per germline, CDR1 SEHNR and CDR2 FQNEAQ (reference sequence). The DNA read from the CDR3 is TGTGCCAGCAGCGTGCAGGGGGACACTGAA. This translates into CASSVQGDTE. In full, the CDR3 is CASSVQGDTEAFF.

This clone has at least ten counts. The sequence runs out 3 residues before the end of the CDR3; the remainder is reconstructed from the germline J gene. The chain combines TRBV20-1 with TRBJ2-7; 8 positions agree with TRBD2. V lost 6 bases and J lost 6; bases outside the gene matches: 13. The CDR3 extends over 14 amino acids. CDR1 and CDR2 (germline): DFQATT, SNEGSKA (reference sequence). The CDR3 is CSATGRLASFEQYF. The DNA read from the CDR3 is TGCAGTGCCACCGGGCGACTAGCGTCATTCGAG.

This clone has a count of ten or more. Read data end 3 residues before the CDR3 end; the end is taken from the germline J gene. V gene TRBV30 combines with J gene TRBJ2-2, with 9 bases identical to TRBD1. The CDR3 sequence is 13 residues long. The germline CDR1 and CDR2 sequences are GTSNPN and SVGIG (reference sequence). CDR3 in amino acids: CAWARDRDSPLFF. The sequenced part of the CDR3 DNA is TGTGCCTGGGCCCGGGACAGGGATTCACCG. Combining the CDR3 with reference TRBV30 and TRBJ2-2 gives the whole variable domain SQTIHQWPATLVQPVGSPLSLECTVEGTSNPNLYWYRQAAGRGLQLLFYSVGIGQISSEVPQNLSASRPQDRQFILSSKKLLLSDSGFYLCAWARDRDSPLFFGEGSRLTVL.

Ten or more counts support this clone. The CDR3 end falls 3 residues outside the read, so it is completed with the germline J gene. The chain couples TRBV18 to TRBJ2-3; possibly TRBD2 for D (6 bases). The CDR3 has 13 residues. The germline CDR1 and CDR2 sequences are KGHSH and LQKENI. Incomplete CDR3 DNA: TGTGCCAGCTCACCAGGCGGGGATGAGACG. This encodes CASSPGGDET. The full CDR3 is CASSPGGDETQYF. The variable domain in full, with the rest retrieved from reference TRBV18 and TRBJ2-3, is NAGVMQNPRHLVRRRGQEARLRCSPMKGHSHVYWYRQLPEEGLKFMVYLQKENIIDESGMPKERFSAEFPKEGPSILRIQQVVRGDSAAYFCASSPGGDETQYFGPGTRLTVL.